This TCR beta chain was found in a study of T cell changes during pregnancy in multiple sclerosis. This clone is deemed medium-sized. This CDR3 has 13 residues. V shed 3 bases, J shed 5 bases, and the junction held 1 base outside the gene matches. CDR1 is SGHDN, CDR2 FVKESK, per germline. Generated by immunoSEQ multiplex PCR, the TCRdb table keeps only in-frame clones and is missing some. The sample consists of 70,000 to 100,000 clones, just under 95% of them appearing once. V and J are TRBV14 and TRBJ1-1; 9 bases agree with TRBD1. The sequenced sample was peripheral blood, obtained in the first trimester of pregnancy. This clonotype originated in a female donor with multiple sclerosis, enrolled in a pregnancy study. The CDR3 sequence: CASSQGTGTEAFF. The CDR3, as DNA: TGTGCCAGCAGCCAGGGGACAGGGACTGAAGCTTTCTTT.